This T cell receptor (beta chain) was profiled in a study of T-cell memory formation after mild COVID-19. Study-wide background: Across donors, TCR clusters were largely donor specific. Findings of the study overall: Clones which contracted sat mainly in CM and EM if CD4+, and in EMRA if CD8+.

TCRdb recomputed calls from the 5' RACE reads with MiXCR, one row per CDR3 protein. There are hundreds of thousands of distinct CDR3 sequences in the sample; 25% to 30% occur only once, and roughly 14% lies in the top ten. A note on this clonotype: What it recognizes is unknown. No conserved phenylalanine or tryptophan is present at the end of the CDR3, so a read error is the likely explanation. No DNA is shown, since the ends of the CDR3 on it are uncertain; the CDR3 is the one TCRdb lists.

CDR1 is MNHEY, CDR2 SVGAGI, per germline. The CDR3 has 10 amino acids, counting both end residues. The chain employs TRBV6-5 and TRBJ2-1; TRBD1, the table's D call, lacks a check against the DNA. Sequenced: PBMCs or a T cell subset sorted from them (not recorded which). The clonotype was recovered from an adult woman who had mild COVID-19 (a few samples of this study predate the infection). Cell type and time point are not known. The CDR3 reads CASIPQCQGD.